This T cell receptor beta chain was found in a study of cytomegalovirus exposure and HLA in healthy donors. Study-wide findings and caveats: In vitro checks showed that a few CMV-associated chains really do target CMV antigens.

As regards this clone: Antigen unknown.

Germline trimming cut 0 bases from V and 7 bases from J; bases unmatched to any gene: 7. CDR1 and CDR2 (germline): MGHRA, YSYEKL. CDR3 length equals 15 residues. Primers included in the PCR were 60 Vbeta and 13 Jbeta primers. Data came from immunoSEQ multiplex PCR; TCRdb stores just in-frame clones and leaves some out. This table holds about 150,000 clones, 76% found once. The sequence was collected from a female donor in good health and CMV-seropositive. The sequencing input was PBMCs. The chain combines TRBV4-1 with TRBJ1-2; 8 bases align to TRBD1. The DNA of the CDR3 is TGCGCCAGCAGCCAAGACAGGGGGCGAGGAAGTGGCTACACCTTC. Amino acids: CASSQDRGRGSGYTF.